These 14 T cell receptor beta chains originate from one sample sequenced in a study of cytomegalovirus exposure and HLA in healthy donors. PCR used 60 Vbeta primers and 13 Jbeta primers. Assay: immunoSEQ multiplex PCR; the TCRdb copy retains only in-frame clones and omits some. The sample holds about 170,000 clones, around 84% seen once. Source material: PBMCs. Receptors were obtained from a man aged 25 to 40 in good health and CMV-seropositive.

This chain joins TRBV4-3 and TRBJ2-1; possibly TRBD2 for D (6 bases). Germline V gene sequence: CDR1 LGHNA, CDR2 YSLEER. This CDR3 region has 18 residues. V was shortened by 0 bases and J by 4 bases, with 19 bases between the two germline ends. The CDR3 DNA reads TGCGCCAGCAGCCAAGACCCCCCCACGGGCGGGACTTACAATGAGCAGTTCTTC. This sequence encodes CASSQDPPTGGTYNEQFF.

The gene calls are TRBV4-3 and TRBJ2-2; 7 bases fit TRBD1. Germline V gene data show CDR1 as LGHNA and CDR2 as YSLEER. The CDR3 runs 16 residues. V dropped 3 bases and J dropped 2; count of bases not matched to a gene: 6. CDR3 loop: CASSQMTGPNTGELFF. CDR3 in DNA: TGCGCCAGCAGCCAGATGACAGGGCCAAACACCGGGGAGCTGTTTTTT.

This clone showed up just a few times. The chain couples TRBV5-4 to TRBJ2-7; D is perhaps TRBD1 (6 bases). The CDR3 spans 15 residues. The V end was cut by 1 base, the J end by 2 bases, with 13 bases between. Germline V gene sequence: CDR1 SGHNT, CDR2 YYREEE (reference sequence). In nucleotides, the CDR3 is TGTGCCAGCAGCTTGCAGTTAGGGGGAACCTACGAGCAGTACTTC. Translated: CASSLQLGGTYEQYF.

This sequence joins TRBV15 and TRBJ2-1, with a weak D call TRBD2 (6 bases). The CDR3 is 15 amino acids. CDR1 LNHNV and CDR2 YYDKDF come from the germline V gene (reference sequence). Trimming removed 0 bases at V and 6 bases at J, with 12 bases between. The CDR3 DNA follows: TGTGCCACCAGCAGAGACTTCGGGAGCTTCAATGAGCAGTTCTTC. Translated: CATSRDFGSFNEQFF.

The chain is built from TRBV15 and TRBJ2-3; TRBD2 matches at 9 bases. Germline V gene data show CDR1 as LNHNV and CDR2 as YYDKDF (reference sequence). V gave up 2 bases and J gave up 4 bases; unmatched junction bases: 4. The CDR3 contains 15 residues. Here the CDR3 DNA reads TGTGCCACCAGCAGACCCGGGACTAGCCCAGATACGCAGTATTTT. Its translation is CATSRPGTSPDTQYF.

CDR3 sequence (DNA): TGTGCCAGCAGCTCTCCAGGCACTGAAGCTTTCTTT. It is translated as CASSSPGTEAFF. The genes are TRBV7-3 and TRBJ1-1; D is unresolved. Per germline, CDR1 SGHTA and CDR2 FQGTGA. This CDR3 is 12 amino acids long. The V end lost 4 bases, the J end lost 4 bases, and 7 bases lay between the germline ends. The whole variable domain, filled in from reference TRBV7-3 and TRBJ1-1, reads GAGVSQTPSNKVTEKGKYVELRCDPISGHTALYWYRQSLGQGPEFLIYFQGTGAADDSGLPNDRFFAVRPEGSVSTLKIQRTERGDSAVYLCASSSPGTEAFFGQGTRLTVV.

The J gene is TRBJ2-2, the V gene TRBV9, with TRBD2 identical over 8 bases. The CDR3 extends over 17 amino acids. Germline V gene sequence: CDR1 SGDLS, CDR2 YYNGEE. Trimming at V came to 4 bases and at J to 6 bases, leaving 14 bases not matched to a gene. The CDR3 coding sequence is TGTGCCAGCAGCCCCCGTGGGGCGGGAGGCAGTCCCGGGGAGCTGTTTTTT. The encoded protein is CASSPRGAGGSPGELFF.

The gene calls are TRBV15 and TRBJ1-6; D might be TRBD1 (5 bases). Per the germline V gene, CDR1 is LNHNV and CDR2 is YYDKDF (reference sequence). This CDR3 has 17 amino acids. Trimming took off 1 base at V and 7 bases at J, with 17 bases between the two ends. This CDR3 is CATSRGFSGSKNSPLHF. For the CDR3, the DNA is TGTGCCACCAGCAGAGGATTCTCAGGGTCGAAGAATTCACCCCTCCACTTT.

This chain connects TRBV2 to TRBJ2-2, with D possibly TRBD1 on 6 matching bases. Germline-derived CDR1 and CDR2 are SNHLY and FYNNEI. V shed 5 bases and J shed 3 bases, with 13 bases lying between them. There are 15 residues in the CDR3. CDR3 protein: CASSWDNPHTGELFF. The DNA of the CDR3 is TGTGCCAGCAGTTGGGACAACCCACACACCGGGGAGCTGTTTTTT. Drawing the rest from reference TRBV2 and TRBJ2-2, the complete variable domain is EPEVTQTPSHQVTQMGQEVILRCVPISNHLYFYWYRQILGQKVEFLVSFYNNEISEKSEIFDDQFSVERPDGSNFTLKIRSTKLEDSAMYFCASSWDNPHTGELFFGEGSRLTVL.

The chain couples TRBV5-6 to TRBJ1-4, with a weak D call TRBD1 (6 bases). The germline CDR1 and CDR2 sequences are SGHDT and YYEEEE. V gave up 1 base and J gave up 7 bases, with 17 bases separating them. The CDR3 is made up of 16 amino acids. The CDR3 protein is CASSLRGGPMTEKLFF. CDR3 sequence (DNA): TGTGCCAGCAGCTTGCGGGGGGGCCCAATGACTGAAAAACTGTTTTTT.

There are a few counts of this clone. CDR3 region: CASSPGYEQYF. The CDR3 DNA is TGTGCCAGCAGCCCAGGTTACGAGCAGTACTTC. The chain links TRBV2 to TRBJ2-7; D gene unclear. V was pared by 6 bases and J by 4 bases, with 7 bases between. The length of the CDR3 is 11 residues. Germline lookup yields CDR1 SNHLY and CDR2 FYNNEI.

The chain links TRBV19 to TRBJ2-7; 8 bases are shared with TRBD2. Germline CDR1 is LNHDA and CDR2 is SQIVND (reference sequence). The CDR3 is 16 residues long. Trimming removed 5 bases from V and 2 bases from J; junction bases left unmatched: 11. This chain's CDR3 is CASSPMTSEEPYEQYF. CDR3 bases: TGTGCCAGTAGTCCGATGACTAGCGAAGAACCCTACGAGCAGTACTTC.

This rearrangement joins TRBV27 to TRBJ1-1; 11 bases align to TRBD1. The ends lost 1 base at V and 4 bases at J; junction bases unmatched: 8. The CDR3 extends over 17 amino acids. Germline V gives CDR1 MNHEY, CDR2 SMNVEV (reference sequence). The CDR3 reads CASSLFRTGGLRTEAFF. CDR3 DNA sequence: TGTGCCAGCAGTTTATTCCGGACAGGGGGCTTACGCACTGAAGCTTTCTTT.

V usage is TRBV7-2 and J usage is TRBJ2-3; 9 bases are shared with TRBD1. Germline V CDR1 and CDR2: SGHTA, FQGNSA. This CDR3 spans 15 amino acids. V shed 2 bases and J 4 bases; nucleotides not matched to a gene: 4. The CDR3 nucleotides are TGTGCCAGCAGCTTACGGGACAGGGATCCAGATACGCAGTATTTT. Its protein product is CASSLRDRDPDTQYF.